Given below is one T cell receptor (beta chain) in context. The target antigen is unknown. Quantitative 5'-RACE was performed with molecular barcodes, and it yielded the TCR beta libraries. TCRdb called the 5' RACE reads again in MiXCR, with one record for every CDR3 protein. Found here are hundreds of thousands of distinct CDR3 sequences, over 9.5% of them singletons; the top ten hold around 7%. This entry belongs to a study of CD8 T cells in ankylosing spondylitis. Study-level points and caveats: Disease-linked clones were CD8+ and relatively rare in peripheral blood. Within matched ankylosing spondylitis synovial fluid, disease-linked clones were reportedly significantly enriched. Characteristic of ankylosing spondylitis blood, it appeared, was a TCR beta motif comprising several highly homologous variants.

This CDR3 is built from 15 residues. V shed 6 bases, J shed 4 bases, and the junction held 9 bases outside the gene matches. In germline, CDR1 is MGHDK, CDR2 SYGVNS. V gene TRBV25-1 combines with J gene TRBJ2-5, with TRBD1 matching over 9 bases. The clonotype comes from a male donor with ankylosing spondylitis. Sequences were obtained from blood, either unsorted or a sorted T cell fraction (not recorded which). CDR3 sequence reads: CASSHYRGQGETQYF. For the CDR3, the DNA is TGTGCCAGCAGCCATTACAGGGGGCAGGGAGAGACCCAGTACTTC. The full variable domain, in which reference TRBV25-1 and TRBJ2-5 provide the parts outside the CDR3, is EADIYQTPRYLVIGTGKKITLECSQTMGHDKMYWYQQDPGMELHLIHYSYGVNSTEKGDLSSESTVSRIRTEHFPLTLESARPSHTSQYLCASSHYRGQGETQYFGPGTRLLVL.